Reported below is one TCR beta chain. These data belong to a study of OX40 agonist ivuxolimab in advanced cancers. The CDR3 runs to 13 residues. Germline V gene sequence: CDR1 SEHNR, CDR2 FQNEAQ (reference sequence). Trimming took 2 bases from V and 8 from J; bases not matched to a gene: 3. Measured with immunoSEQ multiplex PCR; TCRdb has only the in-frame clones, and not every one. This sample carries 40,000 or so clones, about 89% of them seen once, and the ten largest clones take 13%. This TCR came from an adult with an advanced solid tumor such as melanoma, head and neck, liver or kidney cancer. This specimen was CD4+ or CD8+ T cells sorted from blood, taken in a trial of the OX40 agonist ivuxolimab. V gene TRBV7-9 combines with J gene TRBJ2-1; TRBD2 agrees at 7 bases. The CDR3 here is CASSLIGGDEQFF. CDR3 DNA sequence: TGTGCCAGCAGCTTAATTGGGGGGGATGAGCAGTTCTTC.